The present T cell receptor (beta chain) was sequenced within a study of regulatory T cells in long-lasting Graves disease. J was trimmed by 4 bases and V by 3 bases; bases with no gene match: 9. Germline values: CDR1 SGHRS, CDR2 YFSETQ. CDR3 length: 16 amino acids. General study points: No thyroid tissue was studied; the work used peripheral blood only. Newly diagnosed disease favored TRBV20-1 and TRBJ2-1 over persistent disease.

Time point of the sample: persistent/refractory GD, antithyroid drugs over 5 years with positive TRAb. With RNA extracted from PBMCs as input, the TCR library was made. Construction of TCR beta libraries relied on iRepertoire HTBI primers and on Arm-PCR targeting CDR3 regions. TCRdb processed the multiplex PCR reads anew with MiXCR; each CDR3 protein has one entry. This table has about 400,000 distinct CDR3 sequences, 20% to 25% appearing once. Turning to this clonotype: Its antigen remains unidentified.

The sequences come from peripheral blood mononuclear cells (PBMCs), collected when the disease was refractory, from a patient treated with antithyroid drugs. The V and J genes are TRBV5-1 and TRBJ2-5; 10 nucleotides align to TRBD1. The clonotype was recovered from a female donor with Graves disease. DNA of the CDR3: TGCGCCAGCAGCTGGGGACAGGGGCTGGGTAGAGAGACCCAGTACTTC. Translated, it gives CASSWGQGLGRETQYF.